Presented here are 4 T cell receptor beta chains from one specimen sequenced in a study of shared clonotypes between healthy human individuals. The naive CD8 population came from CD45RO-negative cells selected for CCR7, without terminally differentiated effector memory CD45RA+ cells. Method: immunoSEQ multiplex PCR; TCRdb's copy keeps in-frame clones and lacks some. The sample yields 800,000 or so clones, 96% seen once. Sequencing was done on a sample of naive CD8+ T cells sorted from blood. The receptors originated from a young man in good health.

The chain is built from TRBV19 and TRBJ2-1; 13 bases fit TRBD2. Per the germline V gene, CDR1 is LNHDA and CDR2 is SQIVND (reference sequence). The CDR3 contains 17 residues. The ends lost 4 bases at V and 0 bases at J; junction bases unmatched: 3. The CDR3 nucleotides are TGTGCCAGTAGTAGGACTAGCGGGAGAAGCTCCTACAATGAGCAGTTCTTC. This translates into CASSRTSGRSSYNEQFF.

This sequence joins TRBV27 and TRBJ2-1; D unresolved. The V gene's germline CDR1 is MNHEY and CDR2 SMNVEV (reference sequence). V dropped 2 bases and J dropped 7 bases, with 9 bases sitting between them. The length of the CDR3 is 13 residues. The CDR3 DNA reads TGTGCCAGCAGTTTACCCCGGTTGAATGAGCAGTTCTTC. Its translation: CASSLPRLNEQFF.

The genes are TRBV6-5 and TRBJ2-2; D uncertain. This CDR3 region has 11 residues. The V and J ends lost 5 bases and 3 bases respectively, with 1 base between them. CDR1 and CDR2 (germline): MNHEY, SVGAGI. The CDR3 DNA sequence: TGTGCCAGCAGTGACACCGGGGAGCTGTTTTTT. This codes for CASSDTGELFF.

J is TRBJ2-7 and V is TRBV7-9; D is unclear. The ends were cut back, 5 bases at V and 1 base at J, with 6 bases in the middle. Germline values: CDR1 SEHNR, CDR2 FQNEAQ (reference sequence). The CDR3 runs to 12 residues. DNA of the CDR3: TGTGCCAGCAGCAAAGAGTCCTACGAGCAGTACTTC. This translates into CASSKESYEQYF.